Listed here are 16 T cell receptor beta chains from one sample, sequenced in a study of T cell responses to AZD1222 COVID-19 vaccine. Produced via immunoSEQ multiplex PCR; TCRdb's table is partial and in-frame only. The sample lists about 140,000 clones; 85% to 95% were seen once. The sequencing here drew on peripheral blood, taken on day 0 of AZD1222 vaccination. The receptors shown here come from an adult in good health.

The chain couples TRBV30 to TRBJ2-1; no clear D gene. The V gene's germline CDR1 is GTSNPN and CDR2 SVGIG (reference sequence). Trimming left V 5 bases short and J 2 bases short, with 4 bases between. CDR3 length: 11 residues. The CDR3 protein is CAWAPYNEQFF. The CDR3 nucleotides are TGTGCCTGGGCCCCCTACAATGAGCAGTTCTTC.

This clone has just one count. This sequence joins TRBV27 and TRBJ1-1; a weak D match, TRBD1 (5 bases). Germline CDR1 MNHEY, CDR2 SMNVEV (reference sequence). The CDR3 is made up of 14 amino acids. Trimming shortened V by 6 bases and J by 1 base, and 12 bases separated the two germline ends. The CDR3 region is CASSPGRGNTEAFF. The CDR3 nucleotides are TGTGCCAGCAGCCCGGGACGGGGGAACACTGAAGCTTTCTTT.

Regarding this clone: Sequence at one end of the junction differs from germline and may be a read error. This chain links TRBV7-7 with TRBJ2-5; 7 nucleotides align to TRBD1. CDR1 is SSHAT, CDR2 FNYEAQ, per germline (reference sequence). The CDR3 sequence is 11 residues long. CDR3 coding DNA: TGTGCCAGCAGCTTCCGACAGGACAGGCACTTC. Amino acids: CASSFRQDRHF.

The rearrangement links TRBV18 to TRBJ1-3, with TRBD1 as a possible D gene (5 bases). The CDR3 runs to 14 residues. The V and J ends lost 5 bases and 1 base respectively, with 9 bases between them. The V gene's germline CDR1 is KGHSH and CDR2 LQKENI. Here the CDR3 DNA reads TGTGCCAGCTCATCCGGGGGATCTGGAAACACCATATATTTT. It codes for CASSSGGSGNTIYF.

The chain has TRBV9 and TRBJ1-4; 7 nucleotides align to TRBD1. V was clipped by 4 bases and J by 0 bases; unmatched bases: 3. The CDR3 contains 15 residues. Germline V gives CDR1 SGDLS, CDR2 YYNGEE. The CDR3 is CASSTTGATNEKLFF. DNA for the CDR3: TGTGCCAGCAGCACTACAGGGGCAACTAATGAAAAACTGTTTTTT.

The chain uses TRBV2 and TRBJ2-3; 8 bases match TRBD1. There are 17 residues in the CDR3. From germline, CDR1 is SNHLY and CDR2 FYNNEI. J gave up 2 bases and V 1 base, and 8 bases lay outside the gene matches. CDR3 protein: CASSEGPGGVDTDTQYF. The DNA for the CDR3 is TGTGCCAGCAGTGAAGGACCAGGGGGCGTAGACACAGATACGCAGTATTTT.

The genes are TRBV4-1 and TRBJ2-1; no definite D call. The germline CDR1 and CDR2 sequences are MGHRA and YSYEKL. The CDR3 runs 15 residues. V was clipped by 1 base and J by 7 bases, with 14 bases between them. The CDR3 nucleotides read TGCGCCAGCAGCCAAGTCGGTAGCCCCGGGAATGAGCAGTTCTTC. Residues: CASSQVGSPGNEQFF.

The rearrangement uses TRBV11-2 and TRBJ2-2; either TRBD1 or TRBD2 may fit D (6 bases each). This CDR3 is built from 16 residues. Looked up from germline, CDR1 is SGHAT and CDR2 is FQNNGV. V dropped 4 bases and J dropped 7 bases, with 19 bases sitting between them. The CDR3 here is CASSSPRRGAIGELFF. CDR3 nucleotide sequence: TGTGCCAGCAGCTCCCCCCGGAGGGGGGCGATCGGGGAGCTGTTTTTT. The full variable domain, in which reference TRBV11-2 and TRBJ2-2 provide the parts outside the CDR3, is EAGVAQSPRYKIIEKRQSVAFWCNPISGHATLYWYQQILGQGPKLLIQFQNNGVVDDSQLPKDRFSAERLKGVDSTLKIQPAKLEDSAVYLCASSSPRRGAIGELFFGEGSRLTVL.

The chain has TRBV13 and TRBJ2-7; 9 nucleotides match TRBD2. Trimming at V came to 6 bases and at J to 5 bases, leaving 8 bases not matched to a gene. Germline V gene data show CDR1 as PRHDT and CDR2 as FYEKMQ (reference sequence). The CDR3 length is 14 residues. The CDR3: CASSYSGSTHEQYF. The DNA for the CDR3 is TGTGCCAGCAGTTATAGCGGGAGCACCCACGAGCAGTACTTC.

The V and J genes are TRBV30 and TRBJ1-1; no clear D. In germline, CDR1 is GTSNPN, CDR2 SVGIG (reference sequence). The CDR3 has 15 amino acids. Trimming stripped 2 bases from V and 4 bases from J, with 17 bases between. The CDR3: CAWSLEPRESTEAFF. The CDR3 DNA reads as TGTGCCTGGAGTCTAGAACCGAGGGAGAGCACTGAAGCTTTCTTT.

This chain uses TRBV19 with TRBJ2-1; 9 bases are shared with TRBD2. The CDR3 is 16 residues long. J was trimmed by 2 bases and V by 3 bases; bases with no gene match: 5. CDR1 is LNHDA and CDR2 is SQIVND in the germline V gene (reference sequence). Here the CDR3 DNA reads TGTGCCAGTAGTATTGCTAGCGGGGTTACCTACAATGAGCAGTTCTTC. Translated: CASSIASGVTYNEQFF.

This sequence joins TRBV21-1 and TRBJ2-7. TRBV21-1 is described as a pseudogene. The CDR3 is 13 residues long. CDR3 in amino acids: CAKLAPGSYEQYF. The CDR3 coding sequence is TGTGCCAAGTTGGCACCCGGCTCCTACGAGCAGTACTTC.

The CDR3 sequence is CASSAERLETQYF. The CDR3 DNA follows: TGTGCCAGCAGTGCAGAGCGGCTAGAGACCCAGTACTTC. J is TRBJ2-5 and V is TRBV2; D might be TRBD2 (5 bases). V was clipped by 4 bases and J by 4 bases, with 10 bases between them. This CDR3 has 13 amino acids. From germline, CDR1 is SNHLY and CDR2 FYNNEI.

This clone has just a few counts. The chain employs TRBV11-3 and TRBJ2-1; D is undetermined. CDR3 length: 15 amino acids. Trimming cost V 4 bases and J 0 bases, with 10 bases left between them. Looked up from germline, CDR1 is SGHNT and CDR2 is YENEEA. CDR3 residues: CASSSSPSSYNEQFF. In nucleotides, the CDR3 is TGTGCCAGCAGCTCATCACCAAGCTCCTACAATGAGCAGTTCTTC.

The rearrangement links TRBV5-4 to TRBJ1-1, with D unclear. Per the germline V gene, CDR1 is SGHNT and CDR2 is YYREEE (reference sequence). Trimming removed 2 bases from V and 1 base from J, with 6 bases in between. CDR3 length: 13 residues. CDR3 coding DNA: TGTGCCAGCAGCTTCAGGTCGAACACTGAAGCTTTCTTT. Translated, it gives CASSFRSNTEAFF.

Here the CDR3 DNA reads TGTGCCAGCAGCGCCGGGACAGGGGTGGGCACAGATACGCAGTATTTT. It translates to CASSAGTGVGTDTQYF. The genes are TRBV9 and TRBJ2-3, with TRBD1 matching 10 bases. V lost 3 bases, J lost 1 base, and 5 bases stayed unmatched. CDR3 length equals 16 residues. CDR1 and CDR2 from the germline V gene are SGDLS and YYNGEE.